The 23 T cell receptor beta chains presented below share a single source sample, sequenced in a study of cytomegalovirus exposure and HLA in healthy donors. In the PCR, 60 Vbeta and 13 Jbeta primers were used. Using immunoSEQ multiplex PCR, the repertoire was profiled, and TCRdb retains in-frame clones only, with some absent. Recorded for this sample: 150,000 to 200,000 clones. Sample: PBMCs. All receptors come from a boy between 10 and 17 years old in good health and CMV-seronegative.

The rearrangement links TRBV11-2 to TRBJ2-7, with TRBD1 as a possible D gene (6 bases). V shed 4 bases and J shed 3 bases, with 16 bases lying between them. Germline values: CDR1 SGHAT, CDR2 FQNNGV. The CDR3 contains 15 residues. CDR3 sequence (DNA): TGTGCCAGCAGCTCACTCCGGGACACCCACTACGAGCAGTACTTC. It encodes CASSSLRDTHYEQYF.

This chain connects TRBV10-3 to TRBJ1-6; possible D gene TRBD1, 5 bases. The CDR3 consists of 14 residues. V shed 7 bases and J shed 7 bases, with 14 bases lying between them. Per germline, CDR1 ENHRY and CDR2 SYGVKD. CDR3 DNA sequence: TGTGCCATCAAGGCCGGGGGTATCAATTCACCCCTCCACTTT. Amino acid sequence: CAIKAGGINSPLHF.

The CDR3 protein is CASRRGSGNTEAFF. CDR3 DNA: TGTGCCAGCAGAAGAGGGTCGGGGAACACTGAAGCTTTCTTT. The V gene is TRBV6-6, the J gene TRBJ1-1; D is undetermined. The CDR3 covers 14 residues. V was clipped by 6 bases and J by 1 base, with 12 bases between them. Germline V gives CDR1 MNHNY, CDR2 SVGAGI (reference sequence).

The J gene is TRBJ2-5, the V gene TRBV5-1; 10 bases are shared with TRBD1. CDR3 size: 15 residues. Germline-derived CDR1 and CDR2 are SGHRS and YFSETQ. V shed 4 bases, J shed 2 bases, and the junction held 5 bases outside the gene matches. The CDR3 DNA reads as TGCGCCAGCAGCAGCCGGGACAGGGGTCAAGAGACCCAGTACTTC. Protein sequence: CASSSRDRGQETQYF.

The CDR3 bases are TGTGCCAGTATGGACGGGGGGGCCCCCAAGACCCAGTACTTC. This translates into CASMDGGAPKTQYF. The chain joins TRBV19 to TRBJ2-5; TRBD2 agrees at 8 bases. Germline V CDR1 and CDR2: LNHDA, SQIVND (reference sequence). After removal of 7 bases from V and 6 bases from J, the junction contained 10 bases not matched to a gene. The CDR3 has 14 residues.

The chain carries TRBV5-8 and TRBJ2-2, with a possible D match to TRBD1 (6 bases). Trimming took off 5 bases at V and 2 bases at J, with 13 bases between the two ends. Germline loops: CDR1 SGHTS, CDR2 YDEGEE. This CDR3 has 15 amino acids. In DNA, the CDR3 is TGTGCCAGCAGATCCGGGACAATAAACACCGGGGAGCTGTTTTTT. Translating it yields CASRSGTINTGELFF.

The chain carries TRBV30 and TRBJ1-5; D is ambiguous. This CDR3 is built from 14 residues. Per the germline V gene, CDR1 is GTSNPN and CDR2 is SVGIG (reference sequence). Deletions cut 7 bases from V and 2 bases from J, with 15 bases between. CDR3 bases: TGTGCCTTAGAGACAACGACGGGCAATCAGCCCCAGCATTTT. The encoded protein is CALETTTGNQPQHF.

This chain uses TRBV4-1 with TRBJ2-3; D unclear. Looked up from germline, CDR1 is MGHRA and CDR2 is YSYEKL. CDR3 length: 15 residues. V was pared by 1 base and J by 4 bases, with 12 bases between. CDR3 loop: CASSQVGSLADTQYF. CDR3 nucleotides: TGCGCCAGCAGCCAAGTCGGTTCCCTGGCAGATACGCAGTATTTT.

The J gene is TRBJ2-5, the V gene TRBV5-1; 8 bases line up with TRBD1. With 0 bases clipped from V and 5 bases from J, the junction kept 6 bases outside the gene matches. The germline gives CDR1 SGHRS, CDR2 YFSETQ. The CDR3 spans 15 residues. The CDR3 protein is CASSLGAGGVETQYF. For the CDR3, the DNA is TGCGCCAGCAGCTTGGGGGCAGGGGGCGTGGAGACCCAGTACTTC.

CDR3 DNA sequence: TGTGCCAGCAAGAGTACGAAGGAAGCTTTCTTT. Residues: CASKSTKEAFF. The rearrangement uses TRBV28 and TRBJ1-1; D is undetermined. The CDR3 contains 11 residues. The germline V gene encodes CDR1 MDHEN and CDR2 SYDVKM. V dropped 7 bases and J dropped 8 bases, with 11 bases sitting between them.

This chain uses TRBV5-6 with TRBJ2-2, with 11 bases fitting TRBD2. This CDR3 spans 15 amino acids. The germline gives CDR1 SGHDT, CDR2 YYEEEE. V dropped 4 bases and J dropped 5; count of bases not matched to a gene: 4. CDR3 nucleotide sequence: TGTGCCAGCAGCCTGTTAGCGGGGGGGACCGGGGAGCTGTTTTTT. Translating it yields CASSLLAGGTGELFF.

The chain employs TRBV5-1 and TRBJ2-3; D not certain. The V end lost 3 bases, the J end lost 6 bases, and 8 bases lay between the germline ends. CDR3 length equals 12 residues. CDR1 is SGHRS and CDR2 is YFSETQ in the germline V gene. The chain's CDR3 is CASSYREDTQYF. The CDR3 region has the DNA TGCGCCAGCAGCTATCGCGAGGATACGCAGTATTTT.

The rearrangement uses TRBV2 and TRBJ1-2; 9 positions agree with TRBD1. The V and J ends lost 2 bases and 7 bases, in that order; junction bases with no gene match: 11. CDR3 size: 16 residues. Germline lookup yields CDR1 SNHLY and CDR2 FYNNEI. CDR3 sequence: CASSEQTTGGAGGYTF. CDR3 sequence (DNA): TGTGCCAGCAGTGAACAAACCACAGGGGGCGCCGGTGGCTACACCTTC.

The J gene is TRBJ2-5, the V gene TRBV7-9; D might be TRBD1 (6 bases). The end of the DNA is better explained by TRBJ2-7, so the J call may be wrong. This CDR3 contains 15 residues. CDR1 is SEHNR, CDR2 FQNEAQ, per germline (reference sequence). CDR3 loop: CASSSWDKQNDEQYF. For the CDR3, the DNA is TGTGCCAGCAGCTCCTGGGACAAGCAGAACGACGAGCAGTACTTC.

The rearrangement joins TRBV6-4 to TRBJ2-1; TRBD2 aligns across 9 bases. Germline V gene data show CDR1 as MRHNA and CDR2 as SNTAGT. This CDR3 is built from 14 residues. V shed 4 bases, J shed 8 bases, and the junction held 6 bases outside the gene matches. The CDR3 nucleotides read TGTGCCAGCAGTGTAGGACTAGCGATAGATGAGCAGTTCTTC. Translated, it gives CASSVGLAIDEQFF.

The chain carries TRBV7-8 and TRBJ2-3; 8 positions agree with TRBD1. J was trimmed by 3 bases and V by 2 bases; bases with no gene match: 4. Germline lookup yields CDR1 SGHVS and CDR2 FQNEAQ. The CDR3 is made up of 15 amino acids. The DNA of the CDR3 is TGTGCCAGCAGCTTAAGTCAGGGGGCAACAGATACGCAGTATTTT. Its translation: CASSLSQGATDTQYF.

The chain is built from TRBV29-1 and TRBJ2-1, with 7 bases aligning to TRBD2. The CDR3 is 14 residues long. Trimming cost V 8 bases and J 1 base; bases outside gene matches: 8. CDR1 and CDR2 from the germline V gene are SQVTM and ANQGSEA. The CDR3 region is CSHPRGESYNEQFF. The CDR3 DNA reads as TGCAGCCACCCCCGGGGGGAATCCTACAATGAGCAGTTCTTC.

This chain links TRBV7-8 with TRBJ1-6; D is perhaps TRBD1 (6 bases). Germline V lookup: CDR1 SGHVS, CDR2 FQNEAQ. Trimming shortened V by 3 bases and J by 11 bases, and 14 bases separated the two germline ends. The CDR3 is 14 amino acids. The chain's CDR3 is CASSLKSGTTPLHF. The CDR3, as DNA: TGTGCCAGCAGCTTGAAATCAGGGACAACACCCCTCCACTTT.

The V gene is TRBV6-4, the J gene TRBJ2-3; 7 bases align to TRBD2. The CDR3 length is 15 residues. Per germline, CDR1 MRHNA and CDR2 SNTAGT. With V trimmed by 3 bases and J by 5 bases, 8 bases remained unmatched. The CDR3 reads CASSELGGGGDTQYF. The CDR3 nucleotides read TGTGCCAGCAGTGAGCTGGGCGGGGGTGGAGATACGCAGTATTTT.

The V call is TRBV4-1, the J call TRBJ2-1, with 9 positions matching TRBD1. The CDR3 is made up of 13 amino acids. J lost 6 bases, V lost 6 bases, and 3 bases had no gene match. Per germline, CDR1 MGHRA and CDR2 YSYEKL. As DNA, the CDR3 is TGCGCCAGCAGACCGACAGGGGGCAATGAGCAGTTCTTC. Translated: CASRPTGGNEQFF.

This sequence joins TRBV4-3 and TRBJ2-2, with 12 bases aligning to TRBD2. Germline lookup yields CDR1 LGHNA and CDR2 YSLEER. The trim removed 4 bases at V and 3 bases at J, leaving 3 bases unmatched. The CDR3 is 16 residues long. CDR3 sequence: CASSPRTSGDTGELFF. The CDR3 bases are TGCGCCAGCAGCCCACGGACTAGCGGGGACACCGGGGAGCTGTTTTTT.

The DNA for the CDR3 is TGCAGCGTGGGGGGTTTGAACACTGAAGCTTTCTTT. This translates into CSVGGLNTEAFF. This chain joins TRBV29-1 and TRBJ1-1; weak D call: TRBD1 (5 bases). The CDR3 is 12 amino acids. Germline lookup yields CDR1 SQVTM and CDR2 ANQGSEA. V was shortened by 6 bases and J by 0 bases, with 8 bases between the two germline ends. Drawing the rest from reference TRBV29-1 and TRBJ1-1, the complete variable domain is SAVISQKPSRDICQRGTSLTIQCQVDSQVTMMFWYRQQPGQSLTLIATANQGSEATYESGFVIDKFPISRPNLTFSTLTVSNMSPEDSSIYLCSVGGLNTEAFFGQGTRLTVV.

This chain links TRBV29-1 with TRBJ2-2; 7 bases align to TRBD1. The CDR3 is 13 residues long. Germline V gene sequence: CDR1 SQVTM, CDR2 ANQGSEA. V trimming: 3 bases; J trimming: 5 bases; junction bases outside the gene matches: 3. The DNA for the CDR3 is TGCAGCGTTGAGGGACAGAAAACCGGGGAGCTGTTTTTT. Encoded protein: CSVEGQKTGELFF.